The present TCR beta chain was sequenced within a study of Graves' ophthalmopathy and Graves' hyperthyroidism. Across the whole study: Ophthalmopathy absent within 18 months of follow-up marked hyperthyroidism as stable.

Whole-study results and caveats: Most expanded thyroid clonotypes above 0.001 frequency also appeared in blood. The model's ophthalmopathy progression predictions had about 71% sensitivity and about 72% specificity.

Germline assignment: CDR1 MNHEY and CDR2 SMNVEV (reference sequence). V was clipped by 0 bases and J by 4 bases, with 6 bases between them. This CDR3 has 13 residues. Researchers took RNA transcripts and amplified TCR beta CDR3 regions from them. The first-round RT-PCR employed HTBI primers together with the Qiagen OneStep RT-PCR kit. A multiplex PCR was then performed as the second round. TCRdb ran MiXCR on the multiplex PCR reads and lists one entry per CDR3 protein. The sample gives around 1.1 million distinct CDR3 sequences, about 38% of which show up once; roughly 10% is in the top ten. With respect to this clonotype: Its specificity is unknown.

Exclusion criteria comprised other autoimmune diseases, uncontrolled infections, pregnancy or lactation in patients. Sequencing was done on a sample of peripheral blood or thyroid tissue (not recorded which). The V call is TRBV27, the J call TRBJ2-5; no clear D. The receptor's source is an adult man with Graves' hyperthyroidism. CDR3 DNA: TGTGCCAGCAGTTTATCTGTTTTAGAGACCCAGTACTTC. It is translated as CASSLSVLETQYF.